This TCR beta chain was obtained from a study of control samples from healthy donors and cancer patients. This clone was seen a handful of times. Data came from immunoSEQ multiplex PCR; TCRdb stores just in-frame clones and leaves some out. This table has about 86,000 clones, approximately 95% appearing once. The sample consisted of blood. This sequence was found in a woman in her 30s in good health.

The CDR3, as DNA: TGTGCCAGCAGCTTTCCCCAGACTAGCGGCCCGGAGGGGGAGCTGTTTTTT. It codes for CASSFPQTSGPEGELFF. This chain uses TRBV11-3 with TRBJ2-2; the match to TRBD2 covers 9 bases. The germline gives CDR1 SGHNT, CDR2 YENEEA. The CDR3 covers 17 residues. V shed 3 bases and J 8 bases; nucleotides not matched to a gene: 13.